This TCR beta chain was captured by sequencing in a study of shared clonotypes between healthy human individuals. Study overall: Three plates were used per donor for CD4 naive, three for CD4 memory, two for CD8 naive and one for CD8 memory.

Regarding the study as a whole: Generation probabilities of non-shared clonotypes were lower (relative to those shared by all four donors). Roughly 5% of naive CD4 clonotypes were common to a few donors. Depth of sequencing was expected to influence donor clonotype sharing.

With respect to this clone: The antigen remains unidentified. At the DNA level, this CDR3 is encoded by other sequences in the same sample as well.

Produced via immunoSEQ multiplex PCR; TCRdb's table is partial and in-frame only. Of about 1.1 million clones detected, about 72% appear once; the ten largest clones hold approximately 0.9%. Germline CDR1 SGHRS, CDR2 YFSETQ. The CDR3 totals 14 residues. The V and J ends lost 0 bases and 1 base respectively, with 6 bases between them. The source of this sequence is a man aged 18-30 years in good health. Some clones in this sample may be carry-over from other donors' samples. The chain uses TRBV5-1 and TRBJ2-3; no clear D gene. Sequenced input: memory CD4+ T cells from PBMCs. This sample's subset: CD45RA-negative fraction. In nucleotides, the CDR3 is TGCGCCAGCAGCTTGGCGTTGGGCACAGATACGCAGTATTTT. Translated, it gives CASSLALGTDTQYF.